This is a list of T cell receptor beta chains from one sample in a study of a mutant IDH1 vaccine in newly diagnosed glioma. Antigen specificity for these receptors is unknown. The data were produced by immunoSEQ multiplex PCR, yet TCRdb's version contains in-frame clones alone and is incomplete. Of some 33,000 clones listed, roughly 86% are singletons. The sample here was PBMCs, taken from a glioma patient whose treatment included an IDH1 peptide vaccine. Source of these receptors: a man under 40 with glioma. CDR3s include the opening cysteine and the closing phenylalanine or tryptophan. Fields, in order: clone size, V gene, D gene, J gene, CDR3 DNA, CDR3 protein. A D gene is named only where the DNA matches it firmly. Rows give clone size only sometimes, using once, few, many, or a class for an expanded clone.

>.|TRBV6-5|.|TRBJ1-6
TGTGCCAGCAGTTACTTCGGAACACCTTCACCCCTCCACTTT
CASSYFGTPSPLHF
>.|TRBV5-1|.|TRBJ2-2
TGCGCCAGCAGCTTATCGACGCCCGGGGAGCTGTTTTTT
CASSLSTPGELFF
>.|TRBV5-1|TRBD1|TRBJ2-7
TGCGCCAGCAGCCCGGGACAGGGACGCTACGAGCAGTACTTC
CASSPGQGRYEQYF
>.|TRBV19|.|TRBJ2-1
TGTGCCAGTAGTAGACCCTCCGGGGGAGTCTCCTACAATGAGCAGTTCTTC
CASSRPSGGVSYNEQFF
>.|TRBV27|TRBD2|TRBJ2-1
TGTGCCAGCAGGTTCCTGGGTGGGACTAGCGGCCCCTCCTACAATGAGCAGTTCTTC
CASRFLGGTSGPSYNEQFF
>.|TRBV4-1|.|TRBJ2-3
TGCGCCAGCAGCCAAGCAGGGAACACGCAGTATTTT
CASSQAGNTQYF
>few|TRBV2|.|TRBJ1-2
TGTGCCAGCAGTGTACAGGGTGCGGCTAACGGCTACACCTTC
CASSVQGAANGYTF
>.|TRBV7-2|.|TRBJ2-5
TGTGCCAGCAGCTTAGTATGGGAGACCCAAGAGACCCAGTACTTC
CASSLVWETQETQYF
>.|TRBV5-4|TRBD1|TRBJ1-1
TGTGCCAGCAGCTCATGGAGGTCCAGGGGGCCCACTGAAGCTTTCTTT
CASSSWRSRGPTEAFF
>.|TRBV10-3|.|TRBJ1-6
TGTGCCATCAGTGAGACAGTTTTTTCTTCACCCCTCCACTTT
CAISETVFSSPLHF
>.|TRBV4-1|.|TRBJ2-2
TGCGCCAGCAGCCAAGTTTCGGGGTCGGGCACCGGGGAGCTGTTTTTT
CASSQVSGSGTGELFF
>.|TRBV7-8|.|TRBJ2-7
TGTGCCAGCAGCTTATCACCGGACAGCGAGCAGTACTTC
CASSLSPDSEQYF
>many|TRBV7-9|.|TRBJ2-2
TGTGCCAGTAAACCTCCCTCGGGGCAGGTGGCCGGGGAGCTGTTTTTT
CASKPPSGQVAGELFF
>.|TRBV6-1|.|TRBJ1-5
TGTGCCAGCAGTTTTAGCAATCAGCCCCAGCATTTT
CASSFSNQPQHF
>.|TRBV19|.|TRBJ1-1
TGTGCCAGTAGTATCCGGGGCGAAGGCAACACTGAAGCTTTCTTT
CASSIRGEGNTEAFF
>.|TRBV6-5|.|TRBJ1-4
TGTGCCAGCAGTTATCAGTCGGGACAAGAAAAACTGTTTTTT
CASSYQSGQEKLFF
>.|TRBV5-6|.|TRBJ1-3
TGTGCCAGCAGCTTGAGCGGGGCGCGGGGAAACACCATATATTTT
CASSLSGARGNTIYF
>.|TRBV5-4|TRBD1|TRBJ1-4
TGTGCCAGCAGTACCCCGACAGGGACTAATGAAAAACTGTTTTTT
CASSTPTGTNEKLFF
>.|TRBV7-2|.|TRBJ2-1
TGTGCCAGCAGCTTTAGGGATGAGCAGTTCTTC
CASSFRDEQFF
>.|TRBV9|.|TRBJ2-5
TGTGCCAGCAGCCCCTTCGGGAGGACCCAGTACTTC
CASSPFGRTQYF
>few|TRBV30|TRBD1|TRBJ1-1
TGTGCCTGGACCCCGGGGACAGGGAGAACTGAAGCTTTCTTT
CAWTPGTGRTEAFF
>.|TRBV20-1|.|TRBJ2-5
TGCAGTGCTAGATATTTACAGACCCAGTACTTC
CSARYLQTQYF
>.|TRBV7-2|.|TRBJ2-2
TGTGCCAGCAGCTTTCGCGGTGCAAATTACGGGGAGCTGTTTTTT
CASSFRGANYGELFF
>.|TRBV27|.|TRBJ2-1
TGTGCCAGCAGTTTGGCCTGGGTCGTCCATGAGCAGTTCTTC
CASSLAWVVHEQFF
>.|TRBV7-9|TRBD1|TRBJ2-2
TGTGCCAGCAGCCCCGGGACAGGGGTTAGGGAGCTGTTTTTT
CASSPGTGVRELFF
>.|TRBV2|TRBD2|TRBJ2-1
TGTGCCAGCAGTGAATGGCAGGGAGGGACCCATCACCACTACAATGAGCAGTTCTTC
CASSEWQGGTHHHYNEQFF
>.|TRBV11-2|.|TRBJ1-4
TGTGCCAGCAGCTTAGAGGGTGGCTGGGAAAAACTGTTTTTT
CASSLEGGWEKLFF
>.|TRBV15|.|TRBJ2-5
TGTGCCACCAGCAGGAGGGGGCAAGAGACCCAGTACTTC
CATSRRGQETQYF
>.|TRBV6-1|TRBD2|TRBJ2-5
TGTGCCAGCAGTGAAACTAGCGGCTACCAAGAGACCCAGTACTTC
CASSETSGYQETQYF
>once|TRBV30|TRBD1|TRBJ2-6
TGTGCCTGTCCCCCGAGGAGGACAGGGGACTCTGGGGCCAACGTCCTGACTTTC
CACPPRRTGDSGANVLTF
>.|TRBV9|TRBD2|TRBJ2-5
TGTGCCAGCAGCGTCGGGGGGGAGACCCAGTACTTC
CASSVGGETQYF
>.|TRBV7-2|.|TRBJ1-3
TGTGCCAGCAGCCCCCAGGGAACCTCTGGAAACACCATATATTTT
CASSPQGTSGNTIYF
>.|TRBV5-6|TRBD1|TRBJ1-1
TGTGCCAGCAGCGACCCCGGGACAGGGGCGACGAGGCACACTGAAGCTTTCTTT
CASSDPGTGATRHTEAFF
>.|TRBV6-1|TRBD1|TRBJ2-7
TGTGCCAGCGCGAATCGGGACAGCACCTACGAGCAGTACTTC
CASANRDSTYEQYF
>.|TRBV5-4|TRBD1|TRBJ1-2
TGTGCCAGCAGCACACCGACAGGAGGGGGCGGCTACACCTTC
CASSTPTGGGGYTF
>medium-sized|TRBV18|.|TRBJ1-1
TGTGCCAGCTCATCACAGGGAACTGAAGCTTTCTTT
CASSSQGTEAFF
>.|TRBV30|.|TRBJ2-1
TGTGCCTGGAGTGGGCCCGGGGACGGGGATTTTTCGGAGCAGTTCTTC
CAWSGPGDGDFSEQFF
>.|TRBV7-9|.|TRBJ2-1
TGTGCCAGCAGCTTGGGAAACAACTACAATGAGCAGTTCTTC
CASSLGNNYNEQFF
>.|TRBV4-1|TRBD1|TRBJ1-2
TGCGCCAGCAGCCAGGGACAGGGGGTAGGCGGCTACACCTTC
CASSQGQGVGGYTF
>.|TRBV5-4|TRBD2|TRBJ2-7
TGTGCCAGCAGCTTAGGACTAGCGGGGGCCTACGAGCAGTACTTC
CASSLGLAGAYEQYF
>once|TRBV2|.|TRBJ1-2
TGTGCCAGCAGTGACCAGGGTCTCTATGGCTACACCTTC
CASSDQGLYGYTF
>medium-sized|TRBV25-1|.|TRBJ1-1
TGTGCCAGCAGTGAATACCTCGGCACTGAAGCTTTCTTT
CASSEYLGTEAFF
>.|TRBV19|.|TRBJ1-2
TGTGCCAGTAGCGCCAACAGGGATCCCCAGTTTGGCTACACCTTC
CASSANRDPQFGYTF
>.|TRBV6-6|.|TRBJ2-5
TGTGCCAGCAGTTACCCGGAGCAGAACCAAGAGACCCAGTACTTC
CASSYPEQNQETQYF
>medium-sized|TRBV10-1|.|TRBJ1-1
TGCGCCAGCAGTGGTCGCGGCTGGACTGAAGCTTTCTTT
CASSGRGWTEAFF
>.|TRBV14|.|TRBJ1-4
TGTGCCAGCAGCAGGACACTCCCGAATGAAAAACTGTTTTTT
CASSRTLPNEKLFF
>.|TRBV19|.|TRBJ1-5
TGTGCCAGTAAATTCCTGAATACCAATCAGCCCCAGCATTTT
CASKFLNTNQPQHF
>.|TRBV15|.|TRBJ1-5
TGTGCCACCAGCAGTTTGCGTCAGCCCCAGCATTTT
CATSSLRQPQHF
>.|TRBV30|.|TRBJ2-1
TGTGCCTGGAGCCTCGGCGGGAATGAGCAGTTCTTC
CAWSLGGNEQFF
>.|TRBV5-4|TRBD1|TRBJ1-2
TGTGCCAGCAGCCCCACAGGGGCCGGGGGCTACACCTTC
CASSPTGAGGYTF
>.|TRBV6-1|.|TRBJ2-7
TGTGCCAGCAGTGAAACAGCCGAGCAGTACTTC
CASSETAEQYF
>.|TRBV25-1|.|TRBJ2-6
TGTGCCAGCTCCGAGACAGGTTCCCGCTCTGGGGCCAACGTCCTGACTTTC
CASSETGSRSGANVLTF
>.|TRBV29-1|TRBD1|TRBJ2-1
TGCAGCGTTGAATATGGTACAGGGGGATCCTACAATGAGCAGTTCTTC
CSVEYGTGGSYNEQFF
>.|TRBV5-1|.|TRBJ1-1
TGCGCCAGCAGCTTTGGGTCGTCTGAAGCTTTCTTT
CASSFGSSEAFF
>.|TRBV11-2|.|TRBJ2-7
TGTGCCAGCAGCCTCGACAGCTCATCCTACGAGCAGTACTTC
CASSLDSSSYEQYF
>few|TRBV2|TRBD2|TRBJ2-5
TGTGCCAGCAGTGGATCGAGCGGGAGACAGACCCAGTACTTC
CASSGSSGRQTQYF
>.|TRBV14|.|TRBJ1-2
TGTGCCAGCAATGCGGGGGGCGGCTATGGCTACACCTTC
CASNAGGGYGYTF
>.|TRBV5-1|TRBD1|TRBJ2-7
TGCGCCAGCAGCTGGGGACAGGGGGCCAGCTCCTACGAGCAGTACTTC
CASSWGQGASSYEQYF
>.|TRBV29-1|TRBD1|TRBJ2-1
TGCAGCGTTGAAGGATTGCCCGGGACAGCTATATACAATGAGCAGTTCTTC
CSVEGLPGTAIYNEQFF